This T cell receptor beta chain was found in a study of chemoradiotherapy in HPV16-positive cancers. General study points: Candidate HPV-specific clones and E7-related TCR motifs grew in tumor during treatment. For HPV16-positive patients, expanding HPV-responsive T cells associated with longer recurrence-free survival.

In the case of this clone: What it recognizes is unknown.

The protocol was immunoSEQ multiplex PCR, while the TCRdb copy is restricted to in-frame clones and leaves out a portion. The data show 40,000 to 65,000 clones, roughly 90% seen once. CDR3 length equals 14 residues. Germline CDR1 and CDR2: SGHRS and YFSETQ. Trimming cost V 0 bases and J 4 bases; bases outside gene matches: 2. The specimen was blood, collected from a patient who underwent chemoradiotherapy. The chain carries TRBV5-1 and TRBJ2-7; 9 bases agree with TRBD1. This clonotype originated in a human donor with HPV-associated anogenital cancer. CDR3 amino acids: CASSLGQGGYEQYF. The CDR3 region has the DNA TGCGCCAGCAGCTTGGGACAGGGGGGATACGAGCAGTACTTC.